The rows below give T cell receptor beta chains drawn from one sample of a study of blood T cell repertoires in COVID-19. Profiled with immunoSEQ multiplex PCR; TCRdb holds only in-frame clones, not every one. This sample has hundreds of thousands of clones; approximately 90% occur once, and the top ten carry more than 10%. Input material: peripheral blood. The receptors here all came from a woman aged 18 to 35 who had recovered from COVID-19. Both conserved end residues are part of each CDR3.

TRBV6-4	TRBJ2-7	CASTGNEQYF
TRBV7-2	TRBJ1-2	CASSLGGTGTYTF
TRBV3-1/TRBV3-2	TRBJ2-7	CASSQILGAEQYF
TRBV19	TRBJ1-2	CASNPGGANGYTF
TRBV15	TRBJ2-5	CATGGRGGKETQYF
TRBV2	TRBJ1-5	CASSRQGNNQPQHF
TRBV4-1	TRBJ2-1	CASSHAGLEFF
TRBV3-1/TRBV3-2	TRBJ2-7	CATEDSGRWNYEQYF
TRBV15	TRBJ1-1	CATSSRDRGENTEAFF
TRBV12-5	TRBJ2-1	CASGLVLGQLINEQFF
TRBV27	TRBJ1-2	CASSSKGGRGPSYGYTF
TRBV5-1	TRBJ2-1	CASSKGGNSYNEQFF
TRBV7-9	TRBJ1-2	CASSLVGGPGTGFDYTF
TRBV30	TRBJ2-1	CASTSPVSSYNEQFF
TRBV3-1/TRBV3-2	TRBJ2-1	CASSAGRHYNEQFF
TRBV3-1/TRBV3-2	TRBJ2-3	CASSQAALAGGSFSNTDTQYF
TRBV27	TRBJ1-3	CASSLGGGFGNTIYF
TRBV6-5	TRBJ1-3	CASSYSRGVGNTIYF
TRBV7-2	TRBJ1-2	CASSLGREASGSLMFGYTF
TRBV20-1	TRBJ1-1	CSASRQSITFF
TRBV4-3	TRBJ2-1	CASSQDVPGLAGYEQFF
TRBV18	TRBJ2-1	CASTGQGANNEQFF
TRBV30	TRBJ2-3	CAWSVGGTDTQYF
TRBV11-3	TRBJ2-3	CASSSSGDTQYF
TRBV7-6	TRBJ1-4	CASSLLSGVSEKLFF
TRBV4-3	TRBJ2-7	CASSQMPGGPSYEQYF
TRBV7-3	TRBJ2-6	CASSSPGGGPGANVLTF
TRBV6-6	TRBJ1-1	CASSTRGGTAFF
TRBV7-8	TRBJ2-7	CASSPRTGLHEQYF
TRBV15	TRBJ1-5	CATSSPGGSQPQHF
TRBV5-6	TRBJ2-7	CASSLGGGSSYEQYF
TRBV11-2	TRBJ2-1	CASSLGLRNNEQFF